Described below is a single T cell receptor (beta chain) sequence and its context. The antigen is undetermined. Clones were sequenced by immunoSEQ multiplex PCR, and TCRdb holds only the in-frame ones, with some missing. The sample yields tens of thousands of clones, 75% to 90% seen once. This sample was taken from a study of T cells in tuberculosis. Findings and caveats of the study: Active tuberculosis alpha repertoires lay closer to GMM-specific TCRs than controls'. Samples were chosen by availability of cryopreserved specimens. Smaller alpha distances in active tuberculosis partly reflected shorter CDR3-alpha lengths.

Between the trimmed V and J ends, which lost 0 bases and 4 bases, there was a span of 15 bases. This CDR3 comprises 15 residues. CDR1 is GTSNPN, CDR2 SVGIG, per germline (reference sequence). V usage is TRBV30 and J usage is TRBJ1-1, with D possibly matching TRBD1 (6 bases). Material: PBMCs. This receptor was taken from a donor aged 10-29 years with latent tuberculosis or without tuberculosis infection. CDR3 sequence: CAWSVNRVTGTEAFF. CDR3 DNA sequence: TGTGCCTGGAGTGTAAACAGGGTAACGGGCACTGAAGCTTTCTTT.